A single sample gave rise to the 18 T cell receptor beta chains below, sequenced in a study of blood T cells in healthy people across ages. A second PCR of about 7 to 12 cycles used a sample-barcoded 5' primer and a J-beta primer mix. One entry per CDR3 protein results from TCRdb running MiXCR on the 5' RACE reads. The table records around 1,700,000 distinct CDR3 sequences, roughly 27% of them present only once. Sequenced: blood. Source of these receptors: a woman under 40 in good health.

The chain joins TRBV20-1 to TRBJ1-6; D uncertain. Trimming pared 0 bases from V and 8 bases from J, leaving 14 bases between. The CDR3 covers 15 residues. CDR1 is DFQATT and CDR2 is SNEGSKA in the germline V gene (reference sequence). DNA of the CDR3: TGCAGTGCTAGAGATGGCAGGATGATGGATTCACCCCTCCACTTT. It encodes CSARDGRMMDSPLHF.

Concerning this clonotype itself: This may arise from a read error, as a much more abundant clone is one base away. The V and J genes are TRBV5-1 and TRBJ2-6, with 7 bases that match TRBD1. CDR3 size: 18 residues. Germline V gene lookup returns CDR1 SGHRS and CDR2 YFSETQ. The CDR3 DNA reads as TGCGCCAGCAGCTCGATTACAGGGGCCTACTCTGGGGCCAACGTCCGGACTTTC. It codes for CASSSITGAYSGANVRTF.

This clonotype was counted ten times or more. The rearrangement joins TRBV14 to TRBJ2-5; a possible D gene is TRBD2 (6 bases). The CDR3 consists of 15 residues. Germline V gene data show CDR1 as SGHDN and CDR2 as FVKESK. Trimming took 1 base from V and 11 from J, leaving 20 bases between them. The CDR3 is CASSQVVAGSREQYF. The CDR3 bases are TGTGCCAGCAGCCAAGTCGTGGCAGGGAGTCGGGAGCAGTACTTC.

This chain connects TRBV6-6 to TRBJ1-2; D may be TRBD1 (5 bases). The CDR3 length is 14 residues. Trimming left V 8 bases short and J 1 base short, with 14 bases between. Germline V gene lookup returns CDR1 MNHNY and CDR2 SVGAGI (reference sequence). The CDR3 here is CASGRAGSNYGYTF. CDR3 coding DNA: TGTGCCAGCGGTCGGGCAGGGAGTAACTATGGCTACACCTTC.

About this clonotype: Germline is not matched at one junction end, which may reflect a read error. The chain employs TRBV5-1 and TRBJ1-2; 7 bases line up with TRBD1. CDR1 and CDR2 (germline): SGHRS, YFSETQ. CDR3 length equals 14 residues. As DNA, the CDR3 is TGCGCCAGCAGCGGCGGGACAGCTAACTATGGCCACACCTTC. This encodes CASSGGTANYGHTF.

This clonotype was recorded a few times. The chain couples TRBV5-1 to TRBJ2-7, with TRBD2 identical over 8 bases. This CDR3 is 14 amino acids long. Trimming took 7 bases from V and 2 from J; bases not matched to a gene: 8. Germline V gene sequence: CDR1 SGHRS, CDR2 YFSETQ. The CDR3 is CASGVSGGTYEQYF. The CDR3 DNA follows: TGCGCCAGCGGGGTGAGCGGGGGCACCTACGAGCAGTACTTC.

The chain couples TRBV6-6 to TRBJ2-3, with 7 nucleotides matching TRBD2. With 8 bases clipped from V and 3 bases from J, the junction kept 8 bases outside the gene matches. This CDR3 is 14 amino acids long. CDR1 is MNHNY and CDR2 is SVGAGI in the germline V gene (reference sequence). Here the CDR3 reads CASRGSERTDTQYF. The CDR3 DNA follows: TGTGCCAGCCGCGGGAGTGAGCGGACAGATACGCAGTATTTT.

Of note for this clonotype: A much larger clone sits a single nucleotide away, making a read error possible. The V and J genes are TRBV27 and TRBJ1-1; TRBD1 matches at 8 bases. The CDR3 totals 12 residues. The germline gives CDR1 MNHEY, CDR2 SMNVEV (reference sequence). The chain's CDR3 is CARRQGITVAFF. The CDR3 nucleotides read TGTGCCAGGAGACAGGGGATCACTGTAGCTTTCTTT.

This clonotype was detected ten times or more. CDR3 DNA sequence: TGTGCCAGCTCACCAGCCGGGACTAGCTCCTACGAGCAGTACTTC. Its translation: CASSPAGTSSYEQYF. This chain connects TRBV18 to TRBJ2-7, with 8 bases identical to TRBD2. The CDR3 loop spans 15 amino acids. Germline CDR1 reads KGHSH; CDR2 reads LQKENI. V lost 2 bases to trimming and J lost 0 bases; unmatched junction nucleotides: 3.

The rearrangement joins TRBV19 to TRBJ2-6, with 8 nucleotides matching TRBD2. With 6 bases clipped from V and 2 bases from J, the junction kept 6 bases outside the gene matches. This CDR3 comprises 16 residues. The germline V gene encodes CDR1 LNHDA and CDR2 SQIVND (reference sequence). Written as DNA, the CDR3 is TGTGCCAGTAGAGGCCCCGGGGGGGCTGGGGCCAACGTCCTGACTTTC. As protein: CASRGPGGAGANVLTF.

The table lists this clonotype with a few counts. This rearrangement joins TRBV29-1 to TRBJ1-5; 10 bases are shared with TRBD1. Germline V gives CDR1 SQVTM, CDR2 ANQGSEA. After removal of 6 bases from V and 4 bases from J, the junction contained 6 bases not matched to a gene. The CDR3 length is 14 residues. The DNA for the CDR3 is TGCAGCGTCTTTGACAGGGGGCCTAATCAGCCCCAGCATTTT. It translates to CSVFDRGPNQPQHF.

This clonotype was recorded at least ten times. The CDR3 is CASRGLRDSTTYEQYF. CDR3 bases: TGTGCCAGCAGGGGGCTCCGGGACTCCACCACCTACGAGCAGTACTTC. The chain is built from TRBV25-1 and TRBJ2-7; D may be TRBD2 (6 bases). V gave up 6 bases and J gave up 2 bases, with 20 bases separating them. CDR3 length: 16 residues. Germline V lookup: CDR1 MGHDK, CDR2 SYGVNS.

The CDR3 reads CSVEVEDRVHTEAFF. CDR3 coding DNA: TGCAGCGTTGAAGTTGAGGACAGGGTTCACACTGAAGCTTTCTTT. The chain has TRBV29-1 and TRBJ1-1, with 8 bases identical to TRBD1. After removal of 1 base from V and 3 bases from J, the junction contained 7 bases not matched to a gene. CDR1 and CDR2 from the germline V gene are SQVTM and ANQGSEA. CDR3 size: 15 residues.

The chain couples TRBV28 to TRBJ1-2, with 9 bases matching TRBD1. This CDR3 spans 14 amino acids. Germline CDR1 is MDHEN and CDR2 is SYDVKM. With V trimmed by 6 bases and J by 8 bases, 10 bases remained unmatched. The CDR3 reads CASRRTGEIGGYTF. Here the CDR3 DNA reads TGTGCCAGCAGGCGGACAGGGGAGATAGGCGGCTACACCTTC.

V usage is TRBV4-2 and J usage is TRBJ2-3; 10 bases align to TRBD2. Germline V gene sequence: CDR1 LGHNA, CDR2 YNFKEQ. J lost 1 base, V lost 1 base, and 8 bases had no gene match. The CDR3 runs to 18 residues. CDR3 region: CASSQASGGAGGTDTQYF. The CDR3 DNA follows: TGTGCCAGCAGCCAAGCGAGCGGGGGGGCCGGGGGCACAGATACGCAGTATTTT.

In DNA, the CDR3 is TGTGCCAGCAGTGAGTCGGGACAGGGAGTAGGAACTGAAGCTTTCTTT. As protein: CASSESGQGVGTEAFF. V and J are TRBV28 and TRBJ1-1; 9 bases match TRBD1. CDR3 size: 16 residues. J gave up 5 bases and V 5 bases, and 12 bases lay outside the gene matches. Germline V gene lookup returns CDR1 MDHEN and CDR2 SYDVKM.

The rearrangement uses TRBV10-3 and TRBJ2-1; D unresolved. Germline V gene data show CDR1 as ENHRY and CDR2 as SYGVKD. The V end was cut by 6 bases, the J end by 0 bases, with 12 bases between. CDR3 length equals 15 residues. The chain's CDR3 is CAIRDRVDSYNEQFF. The CDR3 region has the DNA TGTGCCATCAGGGATCGGGTGGACTCCTACAATGAGCAGTTCTTC.

This clonotype was seen at least ten times. The chain couples TRBV11-2 to TRBJ2-7; 10 bases line up with TRBD1. This CDR3 spans 15 amino acids. From germline, CDR1 is SGHAT and CDR2 FQNNGV. V was pared by 4 bases and J by 2 bases, with 5 bases of the junction left unmatched. CDR3 bases: TGTGCCAGCAGCTCGGGGGACAGGGGACCCTACGAGCAGTACTTC. It specifies CASSSGDRGPYEQYF.